Below are 4 T cell receptor beta chains sequenced from a single sample in a study of cytomegalovirus exposure and HLA in healthy donors. The PCR employed 60 Vbeta primers together with 13 Jbeta primers. Data came from immunoSEQ multiplex PCR; TCRdb stores just in-frame clones and leaves some out. The data contain more than 150,000 clones, more than 80% of them singletons. The sample taken for sequencing was PBMCs. All receptors derive from a boy between 10 and 17 years old in good health and CMV-seronegative.

This clone was found a few times. The chain has TRBV6-1 and TRBJ1-2; TRBD1 might be the D (6 bases). The CDR3 consists of 15 residues. Germline loops: CDR1 MNHNS, CDR2 SASEGT. Trimming removed 7 bases from V and 7 bases from J, with 22 bases in between. Written as DNA, the CDR3 is TGTGCCAGCAATCCGGGACATGGGATTTGGATTGGCTACACCTTC. It translates to CASNPGHGIWIGYTF.

CDR3 amino acids: CASSHPGRGANVLTF. The DNA for the CDR3 is TGTGCCAGCAGTCACCCCGGGCGGGGTGCCAACGTCCTGACTTTC. This chain joins TRBV25-1 and TRBJ2-6, with D possibly matching TRBD2 (6 bases). V shed 5 bases and J shed 7 bases, with 15 bases lying between them. This CDR3 is 15 amino acids long. The germline V gene has CDR1 MGHDK and CDR2 SYGVNS.

The V call is TRBV7-2, the J call TRBJ2-1, with TRBD2 matching over 7 bases. This CDR3 has 16 amino acids. J gave up 6 bases and V 1 base, and 9 bases lay outside the gene matches. Germline CDR1 and CDR2: SGHTA and FQGNSA. The CDR3 spells CASSLVGVSGGNEQFF. The CDR3 DNA reads TGTGCCAGCAGCTTAGTCGGAGTGTCGGGAGGCAATGAGCAGTTCTTC.

This chain links TRBV19 with TRBJ1-1, with 7 bases fitting TRBD1. Losses at the gene ends were 6 bases for V and 3 bases for J; bases not matched to a gene: 13. The CDR3 covers 16 residues. Germline-derived CDR1 and CDR2 are LNHDA and SQIVND (reference sequence). The CDR3 loop reads CASRGRRQGFYTEAFF. The CDR3 DNA reads as TGTGCCAGTAGGGGCAGGAGACAGGGATTTTACACTGAAGCTTTCTTT.